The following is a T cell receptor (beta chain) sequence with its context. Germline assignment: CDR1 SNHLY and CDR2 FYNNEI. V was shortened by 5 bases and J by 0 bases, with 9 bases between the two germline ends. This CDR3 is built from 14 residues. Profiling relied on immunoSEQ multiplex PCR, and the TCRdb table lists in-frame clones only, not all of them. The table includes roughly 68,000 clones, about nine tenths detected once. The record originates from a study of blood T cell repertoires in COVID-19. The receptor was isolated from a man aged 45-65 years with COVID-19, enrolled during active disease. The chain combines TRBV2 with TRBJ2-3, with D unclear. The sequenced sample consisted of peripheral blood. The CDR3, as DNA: TGTGCCAGCAGTCTATCCACTAGCACAGATACGCAGTATTTT. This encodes CASSLSTSTDTQYF.